This T cell receptor beta chain was observed in a study of T cell responses to AZD1222 COVID-19 vaccine. Across the study: Second doses at about 4 or about 12 weeks were pooled. Study-level points and caveats: Compared with day 0, the breadth and depth of the Spike-specific TCR repertoire rose significantly after two doses of AZD1222. The study sampled repertoires only after the peak T cell response.

V dropped 8 bases and J dropped 7 bases, with 18 bases sitting between them. The CDR3 has 14 amino acids. Germline V gene data show CDR1 as MNHEY and CDR2 as SVGAGI. Comments on this clone: As yet, its antigen is unknown.

Sequencing was performed with immunoSEQ multiplex PCR; in TCRdb, only in-frame clones are kept and a portion is missing. This table holds 150,000 to 200,000 clones, about 92% found once. The chain carries TRBV6-5 and TRBJ1-5; possible D gene TRBD1, 5 bases. This clonotype was sampled from an adult in good health. Sample: peripheral blood, taken on day 0 of AZD1222 vaccination. The CDR3 sequence is CASGALDIGQPQHF. CDR3 in DNA: TGTGCCAGCGGGGCCTTGGACATTGGACAGCCCCAGCATTTT.